This TCR beta chain comes out of a study of shared clonotypes between healthy human individuals. Study results and limitations: Rarefaction exposed incomplete sorted-subset sequencing despite large depth. Investigators collected only blood, and repertoires in tissues likely differ. Some naive CD4 clonotypes, around 4.7%, turned up in common across a handful of donors.

As to this clone: Its antigen is still unknown.

Clones were sequenced by immunoSEQ multiplex PCR, and TCRdb holds only the in-frame ones, with some missing. Found here are around 2.1 million clones, 93% of them singletons; the top ten hold 1.5% to 2%. The CDR3 sequence is 18 residues long. CDR1 and CDR2 from the germline V gene are ENHRY and SYGVKD. The V end was cut by 4 bases, the J end by 4 bases, with 23 bases between. Naive CD8 cells lacked CD45RO, underwent positive selection for CCR7 and left out terminally differentiated effector memory CD45RA+ cells. The donors, all of them Caucasian adults, lived in Nashville, Tennessee. The chain couples TRBV10-3 to TRBJ1-5, with a tentative D call TRBD1 (6 bases). The sequenced material came from naive CD8+ T cells from PBMCs. This receptor was taken from a man younger than 30 in good health. Some clones in this sample may be carry-over from other donors' samples. The DNA for the CDR3 is TGTGCCATCAGTGGGGAGCCGAATTCAACAGGGAAAAATCAGCCCCAGCATTTT. Translating it yields CAISGEPNSTGKNQPQHF.